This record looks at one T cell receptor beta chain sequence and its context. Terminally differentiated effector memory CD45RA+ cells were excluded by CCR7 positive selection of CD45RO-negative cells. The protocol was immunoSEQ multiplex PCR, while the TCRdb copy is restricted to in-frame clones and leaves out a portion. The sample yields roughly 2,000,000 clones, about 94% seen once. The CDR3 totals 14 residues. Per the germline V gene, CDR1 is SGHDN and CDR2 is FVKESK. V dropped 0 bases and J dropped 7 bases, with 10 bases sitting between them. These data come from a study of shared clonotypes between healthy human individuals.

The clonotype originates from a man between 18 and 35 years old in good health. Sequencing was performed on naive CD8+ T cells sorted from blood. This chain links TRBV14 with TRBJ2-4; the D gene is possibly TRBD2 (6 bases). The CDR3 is CASSQDRGWNIQYF. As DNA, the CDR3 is TGTGCCAGCAGCCAAGATCGGGGGTGGAACATTCAGTACTTC.